This passage covers 30 T cell receptor beta chains from one sample sequenced in a study of cytomegalovirus exposure and HLA in healthy donors. The primer mix had 60 Vbeta and 13 Jbeta primers. Here immunoSEQ multiplex PCR was the method, and the copy in TCRdb shows in-frame clones only, minus some. This table has 150,000 to 200,000 clones, approximately 79% appearing once. Sequencing used PBMCs. These receptors were obtained from a man between 50 and 59 years old in good health and CMV-seropositive.

The chain links TRBV5-6 to TRBJ1-6, with 7 bases aligning to TRBD1. This CDR3 region has 14 residues. V dropped 0 bases and J dropped 7; count of bases not matched to a gene: 1. The germline V gene has CDR1 SGHDT and CDR2 YYEEEE. The CDR3 region has the DNA TGTGCCAGCAGCTTGGAACAGGGGAATTCACCCCTCCACTTT. Protein: CASSLEQGNSPLHF.

The V and J genes are TRBV2 and TRBJ1-2, with TRBD1 as a possible D gene (6 bases). This CDR3 has 14 amino acids. Germline loops: CDR1 SNHLY, CDR2 FYNNEI. V was cut by 5 bases and J by 3 bases, with 13 bases left in between. The CDR3 coding sequence is TGTGCCAGCAGTCGACTGGACAGTTACTATGGCTACACCTTC. It yields the protein CASSRLDSYYGYTF.

J is TRBJ2-7 and V is TRBV19, with a weak D call TRBD1 (5 bases). This CDR3 spans 16 amino acids. Germline V gene data show CDR1 as LNHDA and CDR2 as SQIVND (reference sequence). Trimming left V 0 bases short and J 2 bases short, with 14 bases between. The CDR3 nucleotides read TGTGCCAGTAGTATAGATGCAGGGAACTTTCCCTACGAGCAGTACTTC. Amino acid sequence: CASSIDAGNFPYEQYF.

This rearrangement joins TRBV5-1 to TRBJ2-2; D is possibly TRBD2 (7 bases). V lost 0 bases and J lost 0, with 15 bases in between. Germline-derived CDR1 and CDR2 are SGHRS and YFSETQ. The CDR3 runs 18 residues. CDR3 sequence: CASSLVKGGASNTGELFF. The CDR3 DNA reads as TGCGCCAGCAGCTTGGTTAAGGGGGGGGCCTCGAACACCGGGGAGCTGTTTTTT.

This chain links TRBV4-3 with TRBJ1-2; maybe TRBD1 (6 bases). Germline V gene data show CDR1 as LGHNA and CDR2 as YSLEER. V gave up 3 bases and J gave up 8 bases, with 10 bases separating them. The CDR3 spans 12 residues. The CDR3 coding sequence is TGCGCCAGCAGCCAGGGGGCTGGAGGCTACACCTTC. Encoded protein: CASSQGAGGYTF.

J is TRBJ1-1 and V is TRBV9; 8 nucleotides align to TRBD1. The CDR3 has 13 residues. Germline lookup yields CDR1 SGDLS and CDR2 YYNGEE. Unmatched junction bases numbered 6, after V lost 3 bases and J lost 8 bases. The CDR3 coding sequence is TGTGCCAGCAGCGCCAGGACAGGGCCGGAAGCTTTCTTT. It is translated as CASSARTGPEAFF.

The chain combines TRBV30 with TRBJ1-5; D not certain. The V gene lost 2 bases and the J gene lost 4 bases, with 9 bases spanning the gap. Germline V gene lookup returns CDR1 GTSNPN and CDR2 SVGIG (reference sequence). The CDR3 consists of 13 residues. As DNA, the CDR3 is TGTGCCTGGAGTAGCCCCCAAAATCAGCCCCAGCATTTT. Translation: CAWSSPQNQPQHF.

In its sample, this clone was seen once. This rearrangement joins TRBV23-1 to TRBJ2-5; weak D call: TRBD2 (6 bases). TRBV23-1 belongs to the ORF category, with a function that is uncertain. V shed 0 bases and J shed 4 bases, with 21 bases lying between them. The CDR3 consists of 18 residues. The CDR3 spells CASSQSAWWREKVETQYF. The CDR3 DNA follows: TGCGCCAGCAGTCAATCTGCGTGGTGGAGGGAAAAGGTAGAGACCCAGTACTTC.

This chain uses TRBV19 with TRBJ1-2; 8 positions match TRBD1. This CDR3 region has 16 residues. The V gene's germline CDR1 is LNHDA and CDR2 SQIVND (reference sequence). Losses at the gene ends were 3 bases for V and 3 bases for J; bases not matched to a gene: 9. This CDR3 reads CASSMRQGARDYGYTF. In DNA form, the CDR3 reads TGTGCCAGTAGTATGAGGCAGGGGGCTCGTGACTATGGCTACACCTTC.

This clone was counted only a few times. This chain uses TRBV4-1 with TRBJ1-1; 7 nucleotides match TRBD1. CDR1 MGHRA and CDR2 YSYEKL come from the germline V gene. This CDR3 is built from 14 residues. Trimming took 2 bases from V and 7 from J; bases not matched to a gene: 7. The CDR3 loop is CASSQRTGASEAFF. CDR3 coding DNA: TGCGCCAGCAGCCAAAGGACAGGCGCGAGTGAAGCTTTCTTT.

The chain carries TRBV27 and TRBJ1-2, with 7 positions matching TRBD1. Germline CDR1 MNHEY, CDR2 SMNVEV (reference sequence). The V segment lost 4 bases and the J segment 4 bases; nucleotides outside the gene matches: 6. The CDR3 totals 14 residues. In DNA, the CDR3 is TGTGCCAGCAGTTCGACAGGGTCGGCCTATGGCTACACCTTC. Its translation: CASSSTGSAYGYTF.

This rearrangement joins TRBV2 to TRBJ2-5; maybe TRBD2 (6 bases). The germline V gene encodes CDR1 SNHLY and CDR2 FYNNEI. The CDR3 contains 15 residues. The V gene lost 2 bases and the J gene lost 2 bases, with 12 bases spanning the gap. DNA of the CDR3: TGTGCCAGCAGTGAACAGGGAGGCCCACAAGAGACCCAGTACTTC. Translation: CASSEQGGPQETQYF.

This rearrangement joins TRBV13 to TRBJ2-2, with unresolved D. V lost 10 bases and J 1 base, leaving 16 bases between the germline ends. CDR3 length equals 15 residues. Germline V gene data show CDR1 as PRHDT and CDR2 as FYEKMQ (reference sequence). CDR3 sequence reads: CATSQTTKNTGELFF. The CDR3 coding sequence is TGTGCCACCTCCCAGACAACAAAGAACACCGGGGAGCTGTTTTTT. Together with reference TRBV13 and TRBJ2-2, the CDR3 gives the full variable domain: AAGVIQSPRHLIKEKRETATLKCYPIPRHDTVYWYQQGPGQDPQFLISFYEKMQSDKGSIPDRFSAQQFSDYHSELNMSSLELGDSALYFCATSQTTKNTGELFFGEGSRLTVL.

This chain uses TRBV5-1 with TRBJ1-1; 8 bases map to TRBD1. The CDR3 runs 15 residues. V dropped 0 bases and J dropped 0; count of bases not matched to a gene: 1. Germline V gene sequence: CDR1 SGHRS, CDR2 YFSETQ. The CDR3 here is CASSLGTGLNTEAFF. For the CDR3, the DNA is TGCGCCAGCAGCTTGGGGACAGGGCTGAACACTGAAGCTTTCTTT.

The chain recombines TRBV4-2 with TRBJ1-5, with 9 bases fitting TRBD1. The CDR3 contains 15 residues. Germline loops: CDR1 LGHNA, CDR2 YNFKEQ. With 4 bases clipped from V and 4 bases from J, the junction kept 5 bases outside the gene matches. The CDR3 DNA reads TGTGCCAGCAGCCCCCGGACAGGGGAGAATCAGCCCCAGCATTTT. This gives the protein CASSPRTGENQPQHF.

The chain links TRBV11-2 to TRBJ2-2; possible D gene TRBD2, 6 bases. Trimming stripped 1 base from V and 5 bases from J, with 14 bases between. Germline CDR1 is SGHAT and CDR2 is FQNNGV. CDR3 length: 16 amino acids. CDR3 sequence reads: CASSLGAGLGTGELFF. The DNA of the CDR3 is TGTGCCAGCAGCTTAGGTGCGGGGCTGGGGACCGGGGAGCTGTTTTTT.

In this sample, this clone turned up a few times. This chain uses TRBV7-9 with TRBJ1-1; no clear D gene. V lost 5 bases to trimming and J lost 4 bases, with 20 bases between them. This CDR3 spans 16 amino acids. The germline V gene has CDR1 SEHNR and CDR2 FQNEAQ (reference sequence). Here the CDR3 DNA reads TGTGCCAGCAGCCTAAACCTCGGTCAGGTAGGCACTGAAGCTTTCTTT. The encoded protein is CASSLNLGQVGTEAFF. Full variable domain (remainder filled in from reference TRBV7-9 and TRBJ1-1): DTGVSQNPRHKITKRGQNVTFRCDPISEHNRLYWYRQTLGQGPEFLTYFQNEAQLEKSRLLSDRFSAERPKGSFSTLEIQRTEQGDSAMYLCASSLNLGQVGTEAFFGQGTRLTVV.

This chain connects TRBV30 to TRBJ2-6, with D possibly matching TRBD2 (5 bases). The CDR3 loop spans 15 amino acids. Germline V gene data show CDR1 as GTSNPN and CDR2 as SVGIG (reference sequence). V was clipped by 0 bases and J by 2 bases, with 8 bases between them. The CDR3: CAWSVTGTGANVLTF. The CDR3 region has the DNA TGTGCCTGGAGTGTAACCGGGACTGGGGCCAACGTCCTGACTTTC.

The V gene is TRBV2, the J gene TRBJ2-5, with TRBD2 matching 8 bases. The CDR3 is 14 amino acids. V lost 3 bases and J lost 5; bases outside the gene matches: 5. Germline CDR1 reads SNHLY; CDR2 reads FYNNEI. The CDR3 region is CASSDTSGGETQYF. CDR3 coding DNA: TGTGCCAGCAGTGATACTAGCGGCGGGGAGACCCAGTACTTC.

This chain connects TRBV27 to TRBJ2-3; D might be TRBD2 (5 bases). This CDR3 is 16 amino acids long. V lost 5 bases, J lost 4 bases, and 19 bases lay in between. Germline V CDR1 and CDR2: MNHEY, SMNVEV (reference sequence). The CDR3 nucleotides are TGTGCCAGCAGTCGGGAATTAGCGTCCCTCCCAGATACGCAGTATTTT. Its protein product is CASSRELASLPDTQYF.

The rearrangement links TRBV15 to TRBJ2-3, with no clear D. V lost 9 bases and J lost 2, with 12 bases in between. Germline-derived CDR1 and CDR2 are LNHNV and YYDKDF (reference sequence). This CDR3 comprises 13 residues. The CDR3 here is CATQARDTDTQYF. For the CDR3, the DNA is TGTGCCACTCAGGCCCGAGACACAGATACGCAGTATTTT.

J is TRBJ2-3 and V is TRBV7-3, with a tentative D call TRBD1 (5 bases). Looked up from germline, CDR1 is SGHTA and CDR2 is FQGTGA. This CDR3 has 15 residues. V dropped 5 bases and J dropped 6 bases, with 18 bases sitting between them. The CDR3 sequence: CASSHPQDFGDTQYF. For the CDR3, the DNA is TGTGCCAGCAGCCACCCACAGGATTTTGGGGATACGCAGTATTTT.

The chain combines TRBV2 with TRBJ2-5; D remains unclear. The CDR3 contains 12 residues. CDR1 SNHLY and CDR2 FYNNEI come from the germline V gene. With 5 bases removed from V and 5 bases from J, the gap between germline ends came to 9 bases. The CDR3 sequence is CASSQWQETQYF. The DNA for the CDR3 is TGTGCCAGCAGTCAGTGGCAGGAGACCCAGTACTTC.

This rearrangement joins TRBV4-1 to TRBJ1-1, with D possibly matching TRBD1 (5 bases). The CDR3 loop spans 14 amino acids. Between the trimmed V and J ends, which lost 1 base and 6 bases, there was a span of 12 bases. The germline CDR1 and CDR2 sequences are MGHRA and YSYEKL. In DNA, the CDR3 is TGCGCCAGCAGCCAAGTAAAAGGGGCCGCTGAAGCTTTCTTT. Its translation is CASSQVKGAAEAFF.

This clone was seen more than once but under ten times. The V call is TRBV6-4, the J call TRBJ2-5, with D possibly matching TRBD1 (7 bases). In germline, CDR1 is MRHNA, CDR2 SNTAGT. The CDR3 is made up of 13 amino acids. The germline V and J ends were trimmed by 8 bases and 2 bases, with 12 bases remaining between them. The CDR3 DNA is TGTGCCAGCGGGCGGGACAGTCAAGAGACCCAGTACTTC. This codes for CASGRDSQETQYF.

The chain couples TRBV5-5 to TRBJ1-2; possible D gene TRBD1, 5 bases. Trimming took 2 bases from V and 6 from J, leaving 11 bases between them. This CDR3 comprises 13 residues. Per germline, CDR1 SGHKS and CDR2 YYEKEE (reference sequence). As DNA, the CDR3 is TGTGCCAGCAGCTTCCAGGGTTTCGATGGCTACACCTTC. This encodes CASSFQGFDGYTF.

This clone has a handful of counts. This chain links TRBV10-2 with TRBJ2-5, with D perhaps matching TRBD1 (6 bases). Per germline, CDR1 WSHSY and CDR2 SAAADI. This CDR3 is built from 15 residues. Trimming removed 2 bases from V and 4 bases from J, with 14 bases in between. The chain's CDR3 is CASSEGDIWAETQYF. In DNA, the CDR3 is TGCGCCAGCAGTGAGGGGGACATCTGGGCAGAGACCCAGTACTTC.

The chain is built from TRBV7-8 and TRBJ2-1; the D gene is possibly TRBD2 (5 bases). This CDR3 is 15 amino acids long. From germline, CDR1 is SGHVS and CDR2 FQNEAQ. The V end lost 3 bases, the J end lost 9 bases, and 18 bases lay between the germline ends. CDR3 sequence reads: CASSLERVPRAEQFF. The CDR3, as DNA: TGTGCCAGCAGCTTGGAGAGGGTCCCCCGGGCTGAGCAGTTCTTC.

V usage is TRBV11-2 and J usage is TRBJ1-5, with 8 bases aligning to TRBD1. The V gene's germline CDR1 is SGHAT and CDR2 FQNNGV. The CDR3 length is 15 residues. J gave up 2 bases and V 3 bases, and 3 bases lay outside the gene matches. CDR3 sequence (DNA): TGTGCCAGCAGCTTTATGACAGGGGGCAATCAGCCCCAGCATTTT. Translating it yields CASSFMTGGNQPQHF.

This clone was seen a handful of times. DNA for the CDR3: TGTGCCAGCAGCTCCCGGGCCCGGACAGGGGGCGAAGGGACCGGGGAGCTGTTTTTT. This encodes CASSSRARTGGEGTGELFF. The V gene is TRBV7-3, the J gene TRBJ2-2; TRBD1 matches at 11 bases. The CDR3 is 19 amino acids. V was clipped by 4 bases and J by 5 bases; unmatched bases: 15. Germline CDR1 and CDR2: SGHTA and FQGTGA.